This T cell receptor beta chain was recovered during a study of molecular identifiers for immune sequencing clone quantification. Overall study findings and caveats: Shared barcodes on identical TCR molecules could underestimate the sizes of highly expanded clones. The share of molecules held by clones above 20 RNA copies was over 98% in effector cells and under 1% in naive cells.

V was clipped by 1 base and J by 8 bases, with 8 bases between them. In germline, CDR1 is SEHNR, CDR2 FQNEAQ (reference sequence). The CDR3 has 13 residues. This clonotype was observed many times. Its target is unknown. Preparation methods for the bulk TCR libraries were those previously described, with listed TCR primers. TCRdb re-called the PCR reads through MiXCR, storing one row per CDR3 protein. The table lists 60,000 to 70,000 distinct CDR3 sequences, around a sixth of them singletons. The source is a human donor in good health. Some libraries in this study had Jurkat cell RNA spiked in. Sequencing was performed on naive CD8+ T cells from blood, with Jurkat cell RNA spiked in. Subset meaning: FACS-sorted CD8+CD4-CCR7+CD45RA+ naive T cells. The chain has TRBV7-9 and TRBJ1-4, with D hard to call. The CDR3 region is CASSLVAREKLFF. The CDR3 region has the DNA TGTGCCAGCAGCTTAGTCGCCAGAGAAAAACTGTTTTTT.